One sample yielded the 17 T cell receptor beta chains listed below, sequenced in a study of blood T cell repertoires in COVID-19. Clones were sequenced by immunoSEQ multiplex PCR, and TCRdb holds only the in-frame ones, with some missing. The repertoire holds 200,000 to 250,000 clones, with 65% to 85% as singletons. The sample was peripheral blood. Receptor source: a woman between 40 and 55 years old with active or convalescent COVID-19.

The V call is TRBV5-5, the J call TRBJ1-3, with D maybe TRBD1 (6 bases). The CDR3 spans 16 residues. CDR1 and CDR2 (germline): SGHKS, YYEKEE (reference sequence). V was trimmed by 4 bases and J by 2 bases, leaving 16 bases between them. CDR3 in DNA: TGTGCCAGCAGCCGGTCGTTAGGGACAACTGGAAACACCATATATTTT. Residues: CASSRSLGTTGNTIYF.

The gene calls are TRBV6-1 and TRBJ1-2; no clear D gene. V lost 2 bases and J 10 bases, leaving 14 bases between the germline ends. From germline, CDR1 is MNHNS and CDR2 SASEGT. This CDR3 is built from 13 residues. This CDR3 reads CASSETPIRAYTF. The CDR3 bases are TGTGCCAGCAGTGAAACCCCAATACGAGCCTACACCTTC.

The chain couples TRBV7-2 to TRBJ1-2, with D perhaps TRBD1 (5 bases). This CDR3 comprises 12 residues. V was shortened by 0 bases and J by 14 bases, with 13 bases between the two germline ends. Germline loops: CDR1 SGHTA, CDR2 FQGNSA. The DNA of the CDR3 is TGTGCCAGCAGCTTAGCTGGGCTTGGGGCTACCTTC. Protein product: CASSLAGLGATF.

The V call is TRBV11-3, the J call TRBJ1-3; D is uncertain. Germline-derived CDR1 and CDR2 are SGHNT and YENEEA. V gave up 2 bases and J gave up 7 bases, with 9 bases separating them. The CDR3 has 13 residues. CDR3 DNA sequence: TGTGCCAGCAGCTTATTAGCGGGGAACACCATATATTTT. Its translation is CASSLLAGNTIYF.

The chain employs TRBV7-9 and TRBJ2-2, with 7 bases lining up with TRBD1. The germline CDR1 and CDR2 sequences are SEHNR and FQNEAQ (reference sequence). V trimming: 5 bases; J trimming: 5 bases; junction bases outside the gene matches: 14. This CDR3 is built from 17 residues. CDR3 sequence: CASSHDRVGIATGELFF. The CDR3 coding sequence is TGTGCCAGCAGCCACGACAGGGTGGGGATAGCAACCGGGGAGCTGTTTTTT.

This chain joins TRBV5-1 and TRBJ1-1; 7 bases match TRBD1. The junction had 5 bases not matched to a gene; V was cut back by 4 bases and J by 2 bases. This CDR3 is built from 14 residues. Germline-derived CDR1 and CDR2 are SGHRS and YFSETQ. CDR3 DNA sequence: TGCGCCAGCAGCCAGGGACAGAAAAACACTGAAGCTTTCTTT. Translated, it gives CASSQGQKNTEAFF.

The V call is TRBV2, the J call TRBJ1-1; D remains unclear. V dropped 6 bases and J dropped 6 bases, with 11 bases sitting between them. CDR3 length: 12 amino acids. CDR1 is SNHLY and CDR2 is FYNNEI in the germline V gene. CDR3 coding DNA: TGTGCCAGCAGGGGAGTAGGATCTGAAGCTTTCTTT. It encodes CASRGVGSEAFF.

The rearrangement uses TRBV5-1 and TRBJ1-2; 7 nucleotides match TRBD1. With V trimmed by 3 bases and J by 4 bases, 15 bases remained unmatched. The CDR3 is 17 amino acids. Germline V gene data show CDR1 as SGHRS and CDR2 as YFSETQ. The CDR3 nucleotides read TGCGCCAGCAGCTCGGAAGTTAGATCAGGGGGAAGCTATGGCTACACCTTC. Protein: CASSSEVRSGGSYGYTF.

The rearrangement links TRBV5-1 to TRBJ1-1; D may be TRBD1 (5 bases). Germline assignment: CDR1 SGHRS and CDR2 YFSETQ. The V and J ends lost 0 bases and 1 base respectively, with 10 bases between them. CDR3 length: 15 residues. CDR3 residues: CASSLAGTENTEAFF. CDR3 coding DNA: TGCGCCAGCAGCTTGGCTGGGACTGAGAACACTGAAGCTTTCTTT.

In this sample, this clone turned up a few times. V is TRBV18 and J is TRBJ2-5, with TRBD2 matching 8 bases. This CDR3 contains 15 residues. Trimming took 8 bases from V and 2 from J; bases not matched to a gene: 10. Germline V CDR1 and CDR2: KGHSH, LQKENI. This CDR3 is CASTKAGGGQETQYF. The DNA for the CDR3 is TGTGCCAGCACGAAGGCCGGCGGGGGGCAAGAGACCCAGTACTTC. Full variable domain (rest looked up from reference TRBV18 and TRBJ2-5): NAGVMQNPRHLVRRRGQEARLRCSPMKGHSHVYWYRQLPEEGLKFMVYLQKENIIDESGMPKERFSAEFPKEGPSILRIQQVVRGDSAAYFCASTKAGGGQETQYFGPGTRLLVL.

The rearrangement joins TRBV28 to TRBJ1-2, with a possible D match to TRBD1 (6 bases). Trimming stripped 5 bases from V and 11 bases from J, with 18 bases between. This CDR3 spans 13 amino acids. Germline CDR1 is MDHEN and CDR2 is SYDVKM. CDR3 in DNA: TGTGCCAGCAGTACCTACCAGGGGCCAGGGTACACCTTC. Residues: CASSTYQGPGYTF.

This clone is a singleton in its sample. The chain carries TRBV7-8 and TRBJ1-2, with D possibly being TRBD1 (5 bases). Germline V gene lookup returns CDR1 SGHVS and CDR2 FQNEAQ. With 1 base removed from V and 8 bases from J, the gap between germline ends came to 11 bases. The CDR3 runs to 13 residues. CDR3 nucleotides: TGTGCCAGCAGCTTAGGTGGGGCGGGAGGCTACACCTTC. Amino acid sequence: CASSLGGAGGYTF.

This clone was seen a single time. The chain carries TRBV19 and TRBJ2-2, with D unresolved. The CDR3 covers 12 residues. The ends were cut back, 8 bases at V and 6 bases at J, with 10 bases in the middle. Germline CDR1 and CDR2: LNHDA and SQIVND (reference sequence). CDR3 sequence: CASRSVPGELFF. DNA of the CDR3: TGTGCCAGTCGGTCCGTACCCGGGGAGCTGTTTTTT.

The chain recombines TRBV19 with TRBJ1-3, with a possible D match to TRBD1 (5 bases). Germline V gene sequence: CDR1 LNHDA, CDR2 SQIVND (reference sequence). The V end was cut by 3 bases, the J end by 1 base, with 7 bases between. The CDR3 runs to 14 residues. In DNA, the CDR3 is TGTGCCAGTAGTATGGACACTTCTGGAAACACCATATATTTT. Its protein is CASSMDTSGNTIYF.

This rearrangement joins TRBV7-2 to TRBJ2-3; a possible D gene is TRBD2 (6 bases). CDR1 and CDR2 from the germline V gene are SGHTA and FQGNSA. The CDR3 runs 17 residues. V shed 0 bases and J shed 0 bases, with 13 bases lying between them. CDR3 sequence reads: CASSLAGREPSTDTQYF. DNA of the CDR3: TGTGCCAGCAGCTTAGCGGGGCGGGAACCTAGCACAGATACGCAGTATTTT. Drawing the rest from reference TRBV7-2 and TRBJ2-3, the complete variable domain is GAGVSQSPSNKVTEKGKDVELRCDPISGHTALYWYRQSLGQGLEFLIYFQGNSAPDKSGLPSDRFSAERTGGSVSTLTIQRTQQEDSAVYLCASSLAGREPSTDTQYFGPGTRLTVL.

The rearrangement uses TRBV5-1 and TRBJ1-6; D gene ambiguous. Per the germline V gene, CDR1 is SGHRS and CDR2 is YFSETQ. This CDR3 has 16 residues. Trimming removed 1 base at V and 0 bases at J, with 8 bases between. CDR3 sequence reads: CASSLSKSSYNSPLHF. The DNA for the CDR3 is TGCGCCAGCAGCTTGAGCAAGAGCTCCTATAATTCACCCCTCCACTTT.

The V and J genes are TRBV10-1 and TRBJ2-1; TRBD2 might be the D (7 bases). V lost 3 bases and J 5 bases, leaving 8 bases between the germline ends. CDR1 WNHNN and CDR2 SYGVQD come from the germline V gene (reference sequence). The CDR3 has 13 amino acids. In DNA, the CDR3 is TGCGCCAGCAGTGAAGGGGGGGACAATGAGCAGTTCTTC. It yields the protein CASSEGGDNEQFF.